This T cell receptor beta chain is drawn from a study of cytomegalovirus exposure and HLA in healthy donors. Whole-study results and caveats: Listed as cytomegalovirus-associated were approximately 160 TCR beta chains.

Only in-frame clones appear in the TCRdb table, and some are missing; sequencing was by immunoSEQ multiplex PCR. This sample has about 100,000 clones, with roughly 95% found just once. This clone is a singleton in its sample. Its target is not known. The CDR3 runs to 15 residues. The receptor was derived from a woman younger than 30 in good health and CMV-seronegative. The source material was PBMCs. V and J are TRBV22-1 and TRBJ2-5; the table gives TRBD1 as D, unverified against the DNA. TRBV22-1 is a pseudogene. This CDR3 is CPGSALTGGDETQYF. The CDR3 DNA sequence: TGTCCTGGGAGCGCACTGACAGGGGGCGATGAGACCCAGTACTTC.